This TCR beta chain stems from a study of Ad26.COV2.S vaccination and SARS-CoV-2 variants. Study findings and constraints: The breadth of spike-specific CD8+ and CD4+ T cell responses after vaccination was reportedly substantial. Possibly, TCR breadth and depth analyses underestimated total T cell responses. The study found higher spike-specific TCR breadth in vaccine than placebo recipients.

Treatment defined: about 20 received Ad26.COV2.S at low or high dose, single or two shots; a few received placebo; per-sample allocation not given. Collection of samples fell on day 63 after the first vaccine or placebo injection. Clones were read by immunoSEQ multiplex PCR, and TCRdb kept only the in-frame ones, dropping some. Of fewer than 400,000 clones listed, 86% are singletons. Regarding this clone: No antigen is known for it.

The germline gives CDR1 SEHNR, CDR2 FQNEAQ (reference sequence). This CDR3 is 18 amino acids long. V trimming: 5 bases; J trimming: 0 bases; junction bases outside the gene matches: 8. This chain links TRBV7-9 with TRBJ2-6; the match to TRBD1 covers 9 bases. This clonotype originated in a person between 18 and 59 years old who received the Ad26.COV2.S COVID-19 vaccine or a placebo. Sequenced here: peripheral blood, sampled in a trial of Ad26.COV2.S vaccine versus placebo. CDR3 DNA: TGTGCCAGCAGCCTGGGACAGGGAAGATTCTCTGGGGCCAACGTCCTGACTTTC. Amino acids: CASSLGQGRFSGANVLTF.